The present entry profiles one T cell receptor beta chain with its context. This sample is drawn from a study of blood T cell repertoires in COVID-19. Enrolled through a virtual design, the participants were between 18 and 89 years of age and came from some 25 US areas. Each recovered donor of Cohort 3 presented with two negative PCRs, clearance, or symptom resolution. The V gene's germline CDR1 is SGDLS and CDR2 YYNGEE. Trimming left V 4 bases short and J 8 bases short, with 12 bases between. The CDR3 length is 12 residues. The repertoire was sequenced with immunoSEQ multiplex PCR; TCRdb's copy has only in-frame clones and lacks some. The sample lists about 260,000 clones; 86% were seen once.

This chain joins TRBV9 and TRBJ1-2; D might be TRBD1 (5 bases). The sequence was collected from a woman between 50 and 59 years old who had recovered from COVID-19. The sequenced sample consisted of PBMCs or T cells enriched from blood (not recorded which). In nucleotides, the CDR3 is TGTGCCAGCAGCCCAGGGTCTGACGGCTACACCTTC. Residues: CASSPGSDGYTF.